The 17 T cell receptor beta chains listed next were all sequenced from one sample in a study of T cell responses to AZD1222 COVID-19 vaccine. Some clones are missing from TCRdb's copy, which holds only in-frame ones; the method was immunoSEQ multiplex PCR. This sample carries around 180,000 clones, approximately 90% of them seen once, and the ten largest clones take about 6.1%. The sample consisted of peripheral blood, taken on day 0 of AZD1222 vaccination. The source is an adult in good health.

The CDR3 bases are TGCAGTGCTAGTGATAACAGGGTGCGTCAGCCCCAGCATTTT. It translates to CSASDNRVRQPQHF. This chain connects TRBV20-1 to TRBJ1-5; TRBD1 is a possible D gene (6 bases). There are 14 residues in the CDR3. The germline gives CDR1 DFQATT, CDR2 SNEGSKA (reference sequence). Deletions cut 3 bases from V and 6 bases from J, with 15 bases between.

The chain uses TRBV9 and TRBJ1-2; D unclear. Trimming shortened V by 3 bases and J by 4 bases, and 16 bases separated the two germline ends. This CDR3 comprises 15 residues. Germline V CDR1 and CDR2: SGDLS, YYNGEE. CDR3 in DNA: TGTGCCAGCAGCGCCGCGGGGAGTGATATCTATGGCTACACCTTC. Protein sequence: CASSAAGSDIYGYTF.

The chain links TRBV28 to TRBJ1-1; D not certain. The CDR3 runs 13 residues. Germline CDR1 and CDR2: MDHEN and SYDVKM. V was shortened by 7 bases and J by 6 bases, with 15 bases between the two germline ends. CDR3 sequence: CASTLLGLSEAFF. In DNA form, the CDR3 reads TGTGCCAGCACGTTACTAGGACTCTCTGAAGCTTTCTTT.

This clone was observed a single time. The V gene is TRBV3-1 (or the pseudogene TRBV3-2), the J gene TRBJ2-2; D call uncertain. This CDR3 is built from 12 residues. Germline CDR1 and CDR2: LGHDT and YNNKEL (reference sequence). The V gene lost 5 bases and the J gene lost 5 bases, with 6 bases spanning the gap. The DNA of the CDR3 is TGTGCCAGCAGCTTCAGAACCGGGGAGCTGTTTTTT. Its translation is CASSFRTGELFF.

The CDR3 nucleotides read TGTGCCAGCAGCGCCCGACAGGGGGACTACGAGCAGTACTTC. Amino acid sequence: CASSARQGDYEQYF. The chain couples TRBV5-4 to TRBJ2-7, with 9 bases identical to TRBD1. Germline CDR1 SGHNT, CDR2 YYREEE (reference sequence). The V segment lost 4 bases and the J segment 3 bases; nucleotides outside the gene matches: 5. The CDR3 extends over 14 amino acids.

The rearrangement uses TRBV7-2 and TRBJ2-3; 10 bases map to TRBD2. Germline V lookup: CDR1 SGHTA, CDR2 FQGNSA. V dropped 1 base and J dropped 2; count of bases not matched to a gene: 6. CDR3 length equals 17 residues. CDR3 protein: CASSLVIAGGHTDTQYF. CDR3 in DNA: TGTGCCAGCAGCTTAGTTATAGCGGGAGGCCACACAGATACGCAGTATTTT.

This chain's CDR3 is CASSVVQGNEQFF. CDR3 DNA: TGTGCCAGCAGCGTCGTGCAGGGAAATGAGCAGTTCTTC. The V and J genes are TRBV7-9 and TRBJ2-1; maybe TRBD1 (5 bases). This CDR3 contains 13 residues. The germline V gene has CDR1 SEHNR and CDR2 FQNEAQ (reference sequence). V gave up 5 bases and J gave up 7 bases, with 12 bases separating them.

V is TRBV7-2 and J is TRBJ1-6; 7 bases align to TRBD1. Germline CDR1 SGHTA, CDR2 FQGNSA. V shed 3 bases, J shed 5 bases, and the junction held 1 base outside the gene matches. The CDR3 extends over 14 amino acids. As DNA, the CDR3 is TGTGCCAGCAGCTTGACAGGGAATAATTCACCCCTCCACTTT. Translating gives CASSLTGNNSPLHF.

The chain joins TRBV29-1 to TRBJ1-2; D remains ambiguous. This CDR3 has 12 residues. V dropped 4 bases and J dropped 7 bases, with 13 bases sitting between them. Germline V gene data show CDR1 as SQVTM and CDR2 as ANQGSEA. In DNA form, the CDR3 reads TGCAGCGTTGGGGAGGGTTCCACTGGCTACACCTTC. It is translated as CSVGEGSTGYTF.

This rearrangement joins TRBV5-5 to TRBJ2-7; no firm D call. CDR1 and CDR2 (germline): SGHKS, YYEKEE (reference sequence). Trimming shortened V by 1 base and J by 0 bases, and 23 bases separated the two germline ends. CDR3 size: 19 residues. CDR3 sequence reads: CASSLRQKGPTSNSYEQYF. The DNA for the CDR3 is TGTGCCAGCAGCTTGCGCCAGAAAGGTCCAACCTCGAACTCCTACGAGCAGTACTTC. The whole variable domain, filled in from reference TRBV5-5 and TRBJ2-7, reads DAGVTQSPTHLIKTRGQQVTLRCSPISGHKSVSWYQQVLGQGPQFIFQYYEKEERGRGNFPDRFSARQFPNYSSELNVNALLLGDSALYLCASSLRQKGPTSNSYEQYFGPGTRLTVT.

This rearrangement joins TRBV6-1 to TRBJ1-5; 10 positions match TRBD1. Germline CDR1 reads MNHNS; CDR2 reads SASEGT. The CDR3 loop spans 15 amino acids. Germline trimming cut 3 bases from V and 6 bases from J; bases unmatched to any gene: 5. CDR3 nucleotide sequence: TGTGCCAGCAGTGAGGATCGGGACAGGGGTCAGCCCCAGCATTTT. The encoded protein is CASSEDRDRGQPQHF.

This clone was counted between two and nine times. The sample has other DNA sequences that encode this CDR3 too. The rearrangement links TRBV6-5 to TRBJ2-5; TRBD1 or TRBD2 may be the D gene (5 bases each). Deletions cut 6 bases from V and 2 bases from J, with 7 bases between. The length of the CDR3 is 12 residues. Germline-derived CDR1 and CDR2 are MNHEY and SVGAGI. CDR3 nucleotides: TGTGCCAGCAGGGGGGTTCAAGAGACCCAGTACTTC. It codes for CASRGVQETQYF.

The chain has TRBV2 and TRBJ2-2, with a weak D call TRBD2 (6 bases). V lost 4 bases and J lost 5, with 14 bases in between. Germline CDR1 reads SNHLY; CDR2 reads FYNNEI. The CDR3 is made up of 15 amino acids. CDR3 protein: CASSGTTVRTGELFF. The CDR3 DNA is TGTGCCAGCAGTGGGACTACTGTGAGGACCGGGGAGCTGTTTTTT.

The CDR3 DNA reads as TGTGCCAGCAGTGATCCCAGACCAACTAATGAAAAACTGTTTTTT. Translated: CASSDPRPTNEKLFF. The gene calls are TRBV2 and TRBJ1-4; D not certain. The CDR3 runs to 15 residues. Trimming pared 3 bases from V and 0 bases from J, leaving 8 bases between. Looked up from germline, CDR1 is SNHLY and CDR2 is FYNNEI.

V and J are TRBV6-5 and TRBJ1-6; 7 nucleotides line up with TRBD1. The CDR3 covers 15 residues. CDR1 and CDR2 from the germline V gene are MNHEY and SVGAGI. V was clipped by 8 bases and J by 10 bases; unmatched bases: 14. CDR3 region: CASWRGGQGESPLHF. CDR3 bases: TGTGCCAGCTGGCGGGGAGGGCAGGGGGAGTCACCCCTCCACTTT.

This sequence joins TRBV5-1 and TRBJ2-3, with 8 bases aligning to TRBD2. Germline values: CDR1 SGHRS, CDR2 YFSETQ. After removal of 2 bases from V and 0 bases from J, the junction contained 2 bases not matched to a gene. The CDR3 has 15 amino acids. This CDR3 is CASSFGGRSTDTQYF. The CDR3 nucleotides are TGCGCCAGCAGCTTCGGCGGGAGGAGCACAGATACGCAGTATTTT.

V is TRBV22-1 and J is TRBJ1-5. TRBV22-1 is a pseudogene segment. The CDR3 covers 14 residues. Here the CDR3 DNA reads TGTCCTGGGAGCACCCACAATGGGGACCAGCCCCAGCATTTT. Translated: CPGSTHNGDQPQHF.